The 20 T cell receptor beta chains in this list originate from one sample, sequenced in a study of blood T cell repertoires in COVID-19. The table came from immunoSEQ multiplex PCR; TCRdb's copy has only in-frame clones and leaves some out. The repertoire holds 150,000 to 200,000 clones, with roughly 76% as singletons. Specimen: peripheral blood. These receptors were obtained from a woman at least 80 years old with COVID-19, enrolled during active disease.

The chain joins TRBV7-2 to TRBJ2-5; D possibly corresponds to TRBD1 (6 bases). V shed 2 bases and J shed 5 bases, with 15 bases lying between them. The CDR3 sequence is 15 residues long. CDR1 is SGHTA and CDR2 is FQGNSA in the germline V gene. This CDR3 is CASSLSGGESETQYF. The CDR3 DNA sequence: TGTGCCAGCAGCTTAAGTGGGGGCGAGTCTGAGACCCAGTACTTC. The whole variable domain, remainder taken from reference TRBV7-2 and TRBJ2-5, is GAGVSQSPSNKVTEKGKDVELRCDPISGHTALYWYRQSLGQGLEFLIYFQGNSAPDKSGLPSDRFSAERTGGSVSTLTIQRTQQEDSAVYLCASSLSGGESETQYFGPGTRLLVL.

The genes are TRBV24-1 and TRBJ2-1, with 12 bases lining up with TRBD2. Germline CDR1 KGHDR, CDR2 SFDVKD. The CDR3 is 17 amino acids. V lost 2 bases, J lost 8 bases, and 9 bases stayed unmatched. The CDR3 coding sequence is TGTGCCACCAGTGATTCCTTGGGACTAGCGGGTTGGGATGAGCAGTTCTTC. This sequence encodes CATSDSLGLAGWDEQFF.

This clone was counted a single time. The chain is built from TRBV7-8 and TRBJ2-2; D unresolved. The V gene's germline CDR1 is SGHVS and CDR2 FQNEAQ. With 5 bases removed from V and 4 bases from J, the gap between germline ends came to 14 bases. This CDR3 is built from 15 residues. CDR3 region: CASSPRHLSTGELFF. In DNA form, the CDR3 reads TGTGCCAGCAGCCCGAGGCACTTATCCACCGGGGAGCTGTTTTTT.

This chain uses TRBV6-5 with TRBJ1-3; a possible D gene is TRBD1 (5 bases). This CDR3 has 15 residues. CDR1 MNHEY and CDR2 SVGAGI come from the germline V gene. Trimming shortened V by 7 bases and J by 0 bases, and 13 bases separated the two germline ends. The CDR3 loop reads CASKRDRSSGNTIYF. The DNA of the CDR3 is TGTGCCAGCAAGCGGGACCGGAGCTCTGGAAACACCATATATTTT.

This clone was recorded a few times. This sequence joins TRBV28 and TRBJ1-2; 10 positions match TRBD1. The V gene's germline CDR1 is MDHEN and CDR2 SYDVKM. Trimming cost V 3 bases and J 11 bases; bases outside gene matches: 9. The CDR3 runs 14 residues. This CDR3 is CASSFLRDRGQYTF. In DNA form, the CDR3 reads TGTGCCAGCAGTTTCCTTCGGGACAGGGGCCAATACACCTTC.

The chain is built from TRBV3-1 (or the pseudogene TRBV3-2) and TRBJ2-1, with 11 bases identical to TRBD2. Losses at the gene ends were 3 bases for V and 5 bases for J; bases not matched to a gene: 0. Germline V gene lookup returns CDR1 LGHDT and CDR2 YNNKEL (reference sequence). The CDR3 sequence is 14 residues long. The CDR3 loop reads CASSQTSGDNEQFF. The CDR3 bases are TGTGCCAGCAGCCAGACTAGCGGGGACAATGAGCAGTTCTTC.

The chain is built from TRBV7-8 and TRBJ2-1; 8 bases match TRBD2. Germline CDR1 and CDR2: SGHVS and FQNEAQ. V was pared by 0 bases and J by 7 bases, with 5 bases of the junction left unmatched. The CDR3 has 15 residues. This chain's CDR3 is CASSLALAGGNEQFF. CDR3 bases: TGTGCCAGCAGCTTAGCCCTAGCGGGCGGAAATGAGCAGTTCTTC.

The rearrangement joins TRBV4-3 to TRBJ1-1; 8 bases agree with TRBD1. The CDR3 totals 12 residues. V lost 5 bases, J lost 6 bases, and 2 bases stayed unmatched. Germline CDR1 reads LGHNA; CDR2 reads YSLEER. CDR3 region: CASSSGGPEAFF. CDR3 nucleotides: TGCGCCAGCAGCTCAGGGGGCCCTGAAGCTTTCTTT.

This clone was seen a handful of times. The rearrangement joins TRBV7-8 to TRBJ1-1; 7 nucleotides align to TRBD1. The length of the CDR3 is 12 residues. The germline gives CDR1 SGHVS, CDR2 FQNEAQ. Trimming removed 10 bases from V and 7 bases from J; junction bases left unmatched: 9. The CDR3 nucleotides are TGTGCCACTCACAGGGGAAGGGGTGAAGCTTTCTTT. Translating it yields CATHRGRGEAFF.

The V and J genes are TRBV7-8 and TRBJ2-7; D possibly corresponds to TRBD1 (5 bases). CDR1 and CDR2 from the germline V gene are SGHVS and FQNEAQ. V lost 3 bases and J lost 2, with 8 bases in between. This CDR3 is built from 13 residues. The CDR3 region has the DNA TGTGCCAGCAGCTTTACAGGACCCTACGAGCAGTACTTC. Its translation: CASSFTGPYEQYF.

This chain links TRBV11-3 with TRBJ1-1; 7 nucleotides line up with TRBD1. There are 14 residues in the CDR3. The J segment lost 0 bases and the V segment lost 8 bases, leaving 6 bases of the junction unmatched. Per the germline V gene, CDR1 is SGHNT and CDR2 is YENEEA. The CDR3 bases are TGTGCCAGCGCCCACAGGGGAATGAACACTGAAGCTTTCTTT. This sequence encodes CASAHRGMNTEAFF.

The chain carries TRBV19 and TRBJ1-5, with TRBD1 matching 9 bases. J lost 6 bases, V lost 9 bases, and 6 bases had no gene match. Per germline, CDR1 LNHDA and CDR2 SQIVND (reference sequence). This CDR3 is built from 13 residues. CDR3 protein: CASETGGGQPQHF. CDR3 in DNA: TGTGCCAGCGAAACAGGGGGCGGTCAGCCCCAGCATTTT.

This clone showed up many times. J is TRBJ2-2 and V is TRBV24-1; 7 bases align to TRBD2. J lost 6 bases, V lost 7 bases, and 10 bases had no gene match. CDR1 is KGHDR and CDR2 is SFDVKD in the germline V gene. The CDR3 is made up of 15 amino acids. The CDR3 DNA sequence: TGTGCCACCAGGGAGGCCAGCGGGGTTTCCGGGGAGCTGTTTTTT. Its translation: CATREASGVSGELFF.

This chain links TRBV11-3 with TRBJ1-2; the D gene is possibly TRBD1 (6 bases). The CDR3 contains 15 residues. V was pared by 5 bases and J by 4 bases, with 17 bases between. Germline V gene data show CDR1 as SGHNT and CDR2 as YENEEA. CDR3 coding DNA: TGTGCCAGCAGCCGCGCCCCACAGGGAAGCTATGGCTACACCTTC. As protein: CASSRAPQGSYGYTF.

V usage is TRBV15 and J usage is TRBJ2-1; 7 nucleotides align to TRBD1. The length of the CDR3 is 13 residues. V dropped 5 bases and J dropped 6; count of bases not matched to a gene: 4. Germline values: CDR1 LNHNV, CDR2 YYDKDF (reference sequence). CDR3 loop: CATSASGGNEQFF. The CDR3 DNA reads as TGTGCCACCAGCGCTTCAGGGGGCAATGAGCAGTTCTTC. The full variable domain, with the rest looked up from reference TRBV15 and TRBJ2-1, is DAMVIQNPRYQVTQFGKPVTLSCSQTLNHNVMYWYQQKSSQAPKLLFHYYDKDFNNEADTPDNFQSRRPNTSFCFLDIRSPGLGDTAMYLCATSASGGNEQFFGPGTRLTVL.

The CDR3 region is CASSAETSGGNNEQFF. The DNA for the CDR3 is TGTGCCAGCAGTGCGGAGACTAGCGGGGGCAACAATGAGCAGTTCTTC. The J gene is TRBJ2-1, the V gene TRBV2; 12 bases are a match to TRBD2. V shed 4 bases, J shed 5 bases, and the junction held 6 bases outside the gene matches. This CDR3 region has 16 residues. Germline V gene sequence: CDR1 SNHLY, CDR2 FYNNEI. The variable domain in full, with the rest retrieved from reference TRBV2 and TRBJ2-1, is EPEVTQTPSHQVTQMGQEVILRCVPISNHLYFYWYRQILGQKVEFLVSFYNNEISEKSEIFDDQFSVERPDGSNFTLKIRSTKLEDSAMYFCASSAETSGGNNEQFFGPGTRLTVL.

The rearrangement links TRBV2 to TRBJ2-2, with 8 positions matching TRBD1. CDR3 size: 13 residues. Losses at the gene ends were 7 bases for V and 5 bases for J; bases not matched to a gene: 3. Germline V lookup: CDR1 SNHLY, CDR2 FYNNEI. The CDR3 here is CASNGQGTGELFF. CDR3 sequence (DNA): TGTGCCAGCAACGGACAGGGAACCGGGGAGCTGTTTTTT. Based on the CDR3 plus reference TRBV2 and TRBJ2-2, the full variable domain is EPEVTQTPSHQVTQMGQEVILRCVPISNHLYFYWYRQILGQKVEFLVSFYNNEISEKSEIFDDQFSVERPDGSNFTLKIRSTKLEDSAMYFCASNGQGTGELFFGEGSRLTVL.

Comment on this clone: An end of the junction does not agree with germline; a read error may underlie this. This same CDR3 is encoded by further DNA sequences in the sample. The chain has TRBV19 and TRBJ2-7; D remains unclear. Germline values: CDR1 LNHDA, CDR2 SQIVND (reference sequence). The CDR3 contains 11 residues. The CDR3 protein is CASRGGYEQYF. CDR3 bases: TGCGCCAGTAGAGGCGGATACGAGCAGTACTTC.

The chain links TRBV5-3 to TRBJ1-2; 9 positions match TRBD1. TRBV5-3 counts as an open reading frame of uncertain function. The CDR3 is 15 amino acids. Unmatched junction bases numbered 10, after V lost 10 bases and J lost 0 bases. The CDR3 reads CAGRTGGPPNYGYTF. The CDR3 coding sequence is TGTGCCGGTCGTACAGGGGGCCCCCCTAACTATGGCTACACCTTC.

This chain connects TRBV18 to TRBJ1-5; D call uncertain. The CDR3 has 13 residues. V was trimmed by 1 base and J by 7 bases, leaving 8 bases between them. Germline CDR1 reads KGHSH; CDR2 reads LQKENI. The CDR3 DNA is TGTGCCAGCTCACCACAGGAGTTGCAGCCCCAGCATTTT. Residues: CASSPQELQPQHF.